This TCR beta chain was sequenced for a study of TIL therapy for anti-PD-1-resistant metastatic lung cancer. On the study more broadly: Several tumors were EGFR-mutant and two were ALK-rearranged.

This CDR3 spans 16 amino acids. Trimming removed 2 bases at V and 5 bases at J, with 19 bases between. The germline V gene encodes CDR1 MNHEY and CDR2 SMNVEV (reference sequence). The libraries were made with immunoSEQ v3. This table comes from immunoSEQ multiplex PCR, and its TCRdb copy is limited to in-frame clones, with some not included. Here the sample spans about 44,000 clones, 79% being singletons. Time point in this sample: pre-treatment sample, taken before nivolumab and TIL therapy. The sequenced sample was blood, obtained at baseline. The chain carries TRBV27 and TRBJ2-7; D uncertain. This TCR came from a man aged 70 or older with non-small cell lung cancer. The CDR3 coding sequence is TGTGCCAGCAGTTTACTCCCCCCGGCGTGGGGTAACGAGCAGTACTTC. Protein product: CASSLLPPAWGNEQYF.